Listed below are T cell receptor beta chains from one sample, sequenced in a study of cytomegalovirus exposure and HLA in healthy donors. Profiled with immunoSEQ multiplex PCR; TCRdb holds only in-frame clones, not every one. The repertoire holds fewer than 150,000 clones, approximately 84% seen once, with 25% to 30% in the top ten. Sequenced material: PBMCs. The receptors originated from a man in his thirties or forties in good health and CMV-seropositive. CDR3s include the opening cysteine and the closing phenylalanine or tryptophan. A D gene is named only where the DNA matches it firmly. Size is stated for part of the rows, as once, few or many counts, or as a class when the clone is expanded.

j_call: TRBJ2-2
clone_size: .
d_call: .
v_call: TRBV6-1
cdr3_aa: CASIEGVTGELFF
cdr3_nt: TGTGCCAGCATAGAAGGGGTCACCGGGGAGCTGTTTTTT

j_call: TRBJ1-1
clone_size: .
d_call: .
v_call: TRBV4-1
cdr3_aa: CASSQALQWNTEAFF
cdr3_nt: TGCGCCAGCAGCCAAGCCCTACAGTGGAACACTGAAGCTTTCTTT

j_call: TRBJ2-5
clone_size: .
d_call: .
v_call: TRBV7-3
cdr3_aa: CASSLSGTVQETQYF
cdr3_nt: TGTGCCAGCAGCTTATCCGGCACAGTCCAAGAGACCCAGTACTTC

j_call: TRBJ2-4
clone_size: once
d_call: TRBD2
v_call: TRBV5-1
cdr3_aa: CASSRGLAGGGENIQYF
cdr3_nt: TGCGCCAGCAGCCGGGGACTAGCGGGAGGTGGGGAAAACATTCAGTACTTC

j_call: TRBJ2-7
clone_size: .
d_call: .
v_call: TRBV6-1
cdr3_aa: CASSDIRPPHEQYF
cdr3_nt: TGTGCCAGCAGTGATATCCGTCCCCCCCACGAGCAGTACTTC

j_call: TRBJ2-5
clone_size: .
d_call: .
v_call: TRBV5-1
cdr3_aa: CASSLTRLQETQYF
cdr3_nt: TGCGCCAGCAGCTTAACCAGGCTCCAAGAGACCCAGTACTTC

j_call: TRBJ2-3
clone_size: once
d_call: .
v_call: TRBV27
cdr3_aa: CASSFGGDTQYF
cdr3_nt: TGTGCCAGCAGTTTTGGAGGAGATACGCAGTATTTT

j_call: TRBJ2-1
clone_size: .
d_call: TRBD1
v_call: TRBV14
cdr3_aa: CASSPRRTGTGVGNEQFF
cdr3_nt: TGTGCCAGCAGCCCCCGCCGAACGGGGACAGGGGTCGGCAATGAGCAGTTCTTC

j_call: TRBJ2-5
clone_size: .
d_call: .
v_call: TRBV29-1
cdr3_aa: CSVALREETQYF
cdr3_nt: TGCAGCGTGGCCCTCAGGGAAGAGACCCAGTACTTC

j_call: TRBJ1-1
clone_size: .
d_call: .
v_call: TRBV27
cdr3_aa: CASRTGNTEAFF
cdr3_nt: TGTGCCAGCAGGACAGGGAACACTGAAGCTTTCTTT

j_call: TRBJ1-5
clone_size: .
d_call: .
v_call: TRBV5-1
cdr3_aa: CASSPTVNQPQHF
cdr3_nt: TGCGCCAGCAGCCCTACAGTGAATCAGCCCCAGCATTTT

j_call: TRBJ1-2
clone_size: .
d_call: TRBD1
v_call: TRBV30
cdr3_aa: CAWSVGTGLGYTF
cdr3_nt: TGTGCCTGGAGTGTTGGGACAGGGCTTGGCTACACCTTC

j_call: TRBJ1-1
clone_size: .
d_call: TRBD1
v_call: TRBV4-1
cdr3_aa: CASSQPTGGEAFF
cdr3_nt: TGCGCCAGCAGCCAACCCACAGGGGGTGAAGCTTTCTTT

j_call: TRBJ2-1
clone_size: once
d_call: .
v_call: TRBV7-8
cdr3_aa: CASSLGGGTVTYNEQFF
cdr3_nt: TGTGCCAGCAGCTTAGGGGGCGGGACTGTTACCTACAATGAGCAGTTCTTC

j_call: TRBJ2-2
clone_size: .
d_call: .
v_call: TRBV14
cdr3_aa: CASSQEQPYTGELFF
cdr3_nt: TGTGCCAGCAGCCAAGAACAGCCTTACACCGGGGAGCTGTTTTTT

j_call: TRBJ2-3
clone_size: .
d_call: TRBD1
v_call: TRBV6-6
cdr3_aa: CASSYGQGVADTQYF
cdr3_nt: TGTGCCAGCAGTTACGGACAGGGGGTTGCAGATACGCAGTATTTT

j_call: TRBJ2-3
clone_size: .
d_call: TRBD1
v_call: TRBV27
cdr3_aa: CASRGTGTDTQYF
cdr3_nt: TGTGCCAGCAGGGGGACAGGCACAGATACGCAGTATTTT

j_call: TRBJ2-2
clone_size: few
d_call: .
v_call: TRBV9
cdr3_aa: CASSPPATQGSGELFF
cdr3_nt: TGTGCCAGCAGCCCTCCAGCCACACAGGGTTCCGGGGAGCTGTTTTTT

j_call: TRBJ1-2
clone_size: .
d_call: .
v_call: TRBV11-2
cdr3_aa: CASSPLASYGYTF
cdr3_nt: TGTGCCAGCAGCCCTCTCGCGAGCTATGGCTACACCTTC

j_call: TRBJ2-1
clone_size: .
d_call: TRBD2
v_call: TRBV18
cdr3_aa: CASSPTSGSGNEQFF
cdr3_nt: TGTGCCAGCTCACCGACTAGCGGGAGTGGTAATGAGCAGTTCTTC

j_call: TRBJ1-2
clone_size: .
d_call: TRBD1
v_call: TRBV29-1
cdr3_aa: CSVDDSGGSSGYTF
cdr3_nt: TGCAGCGTTGACGACTCAGGGGGCAGCAGCGGCTACACCTTC

j_call: TRBJ1-5
clone_size: .
d_call: TRBD1
v_call: TRBV30
cdr3_aa: CAWSGQGGGQPQHF
cdr3_nt: TGTGCCTGGAGTGGACAGGGGGGGGGTCAGCCCCAGCATTTT

j_call: TRBJ2-4
clone_size: .
d_call: .
v_call: TRBV11-2
cdr3_aa: CASSSLDLAKNIQYF
cdr3_nt: TGTGCCAGCAGCTCCCTAGACCTAGCCAAAAACATTCAGTACTTC

j_call: TRBJ2-5
clone_size: .
d_call: .
v_call: TRBV11-3
cdr3_aa: CASSQGNQETQYF
cdr3_nt: TGTGCCAGCAGCCAGGGGAACCAAGAGACCCAGTACTTC

j_call: TRBJ2-5
clone_size: .
d_call: .
v_call: TRBV27
cdr3_aa: CASSPQGRETQYF
cdr3_nt: TGTGCCAGCAGTCCTCAGGGGAGAGAGACCCAGTACTTC

j_call: TRBJ1-2
clone_size: .
d_call: TRBD1
v_call: TRBV7-2
cdr3_aa: CASSSYRGTGLGYTF
cdr3_nt: TGTGCCAGCAGCTCCTACAGGGGCACTGGGCTTGGCTACACCTTC

j_call: TRBJ2-1
clone_size: .
d_call: .
v_call: TRBV2
cdr3_aa: CASSYYNEQFF
cdr3_nt: TGTGCCAGCAGCTACTACAATGAGCAGTTCTTC

j_call: TRBJ2-5
clone_size: .
d_call: .
v_call: TRBV5-4
cdr3_aa: CASSPSVLQETQYF
cdr3_nt: TGTGCCAGCAGCCCCTCGGTGCTCCAAGAGACCCAGTACTTC

j_call: TRBJ1-2
clone_size: .
d_call: TRBD1
v_call: TRBV5-1
cdr3_aa: CASSLGDSKPNYGYTF
cdr3_nt: TGCGCCAGCAGCTTGGGGGACAGCAAGCCTAACTATGGCTACACCTTC

j_call: TRBJ2-1
clone_size: .
d_call: .
v_call: TRBV29-1
cdr3_aa: CSVCLHGNEQFF
cdr3_nt: TGCAGCGTTTGCCTTCACGGGAATGAGCAGTTCTTC

j_call: TRBJ1-2
clone_size: few
d_call: TRBD1
v_call: TRBV6-5
cdr3_aa: CASMTGQGYGYTF
cdr3_nt: TGTGCCAGCATGACGGGACAGGGATATGGCTACACCTTC

j_call: TRBJ1-3
clone_size: .
d_call: .
v_call: TRBV6-6
cdr3_aa: CASSYSGENTIYF
cdr3_nt: TGTGCCAGCAGTTACTCAGGGGAAAACACCATATATTTT

j_call: TRBJ1-1
clone_size: many
d_call: .
v_call: TRBV4-3
cdr3_aa: CASSYTVNTEAFF
cdr3_nt: TGCGCCAGCAGCTATACAGTGAACACTGAAGCTTTCTTT

j_call: TRBJ2-2
clone_size: .
d_call: TRBD1
v_call: TRBV2
cdr3_aa: CASRDRDTGELFF
cdr3_nt: TGTGCCAGCAGGGACAGGGACACCGGGGAGCTGTTTTTT

j_call: TRBJ1-5
clone_size: .
d_call: .
v_call: TRBV15
cdr3_aa: CATSRALGQLSNQPQHF
cdr3_nt: TGTGCCACCAGCAGAGCTCTTGGACAACTTAGCAATCAGCCCCAGCATTTT

j_call: TRBJ2-3
clone_size: .
d_call: .
v_call: TRBV27
cdr3_aa: CASSRTPVVQGDTDTQYF
cdr3_nt: TGTGCCAGCAGTCGAACTCCGGTGGTACAGGGTGACACAGATACGCAGTATTTT

j_call: TRBJ1-1
clone_size: .
d_call: .
v_call: TRBV5-4
cdr3_aa: CATRRGGDGTEAFF
cdr3_nt: TGTGCCACCAGGAGGGGAGGGGACGGAACTGAAGCTTTCTTT

j_call: TRBJ2-3
clone_size: .
d_call: TRBD2
v_call: TRBV30
cdr3_aa: CAWSAGRPGGTDTQYF
cdr3_nt: TGTGCCTGGAGTGCCGGCAGGCCGGGGGGGACAGATACGCAGTATTTT

j_call: TRBJ1-5
clone_size: .
d_call: TRBD1
v_call: TRBV6-5
cdr3_aa: CASSDRVNQPQHF
cdr3_nt: TGTGCCAGCAGCGACAGGGTCAATCAGCCCCAGCATTTT

j_call: TRBJ2-5
clone_size: .
d_call: TRBD2
v_call: TRBV27
cdr3_aa: CASSPQGSGLETQYF
cdr3_nt: TGTGCCAGCAGTCCCCAGGGTAGCGGGTTAGAGACCCAGTACTTC

j_call: TRBJ2-7
clone_size: .
d_call: .
v_call: TRBV5-6
cdr3_aa: CASSLIARVAGEQYF
cdr3_nt: TGTGCCAGCAGCTTGATTGCCAGGGTGGCTGGCGAGCAGTACTTC

j_call: TRBJ1-1
clone_size: once
d_call: .
v_call: TRBV9
cdr3_aa: CASTRGGGVGEAFF
cdr3_nt: TGTGCCAGCACCCGAGGGGGGGGAGTAGGAGAAGCTTTCTTT

j_call: TRBJ1-2
clone_size: .
d_call: .
v_call: TRBV27
cdr3_aa: CASSPVRNPPYYGYTF
cdr3_nt: TGTGCCAGCAGTCCGGTCAGGAACCCCCCTTACTATGGCTACACCTTC

j_call: TRBJ1-1
clone_size: .
d_call: .
v_call: TRBV4-1
cdr3_aa: CASSLQGGNTEAFF
cdr3_nt: TGCGCCAGCAGCCTACAGGGTGGAAACACTGAAGCTTTCTTT

j_call: TRBJ2-2
clone_size: .
d_call: TRBD1
v_call: TRBV5-1
cdr3_aa: CASSGTEIYSNTGELFF
cdr3_nt: TGCGCCAGCAGCGGGACAGAGATCTACTCGAACACCGGGGAGCTGTTTTTT

j_call: TRBJ1-1
clone_size: .
d_call: .
v_call: TRBV12-5
cdr3_aa: CASGFQGSLQAFF
cdr3_nt: TGTGCTAGTGGTTTTCAGGGTTCGTTGCAAGCTTTCTTT

j_call: TRBJ2-3
clone_size: .
d_call: TRBD2
v_call: TRBV9
cdr3_aa: CASSVGTSGFTDTQYF
cdr3_nt: TGTGCCAGCAGCGTGGGGACTAGCGGGTTCACAGATACGCAGTATTTT

j_call: TRBJ1-1
clone_size: .
d_call: TRBD1
v_call: TRBV30
cdr3_aa: CAWRTGGTEAFF
cdr3_nt: TGTGCCTGGCGGACAGGCGGGACTGAAGCTTTCTTT